This entry features one T cell receptor (beta chain) sequence. This CDR3 has 15 residues. V lost 4 bases, J lost 4 bases, and 5 bases stayed unmatched. Germline values: CDR1 PRHDT, CDR2 FYEKMQ (reference sequence). The source of the sample is a study of shared clonotypes between healthy human individuals. The wider study: Three CD4 naive, three CD4 memory, two CD8 naive and one CD8 memory plate were used per donor.

Template for every sorted-subset replicate PCR totaled about 0.2 ug DNA, roughly 30,000 T cell genomes. TCRdb's table, derived via immunoSEQ multiplex PCR, lists solely in-frame clones and lacks some. The sample has about 2.1 million clones, around 93% seen once. Naive CD8 cells were CD45RO-negative, positively selected for CCR7, excluding terminally differentiated effector memory CD45RA+ cells. The origin of this receptor is a man aged 18-30 years in good health. Some clones in this sample may be carry-over from other donors' samples. The sample was naive CD8+ T cells from PBMCs. This chain joins TRBV13 and TRBJ2-1; 9 positions agree with TRBD2. The CDR3 DNA is TGTGCCAGCAGCTCGCGACTAGCGGTTTACAATGAGCAGTTCTTC. This sequence encodes CASSSRLAVYNEQFF. The full variable domain, rest sourced from reference TRBV13 and TRBJ2-1, is AAGVIQSPRHLIKEKRETATLKCYPIPRHDTVYWYQQGPGQDPQFLISFYEKMQSDKGSIPDRFSAQQFSDYHSELNMSSLELGDSALYFCASSSRLAVYNEQFFGPGTRLTVL.